Listed below are T cell receptor beta chains from one sample, sequenced in a study of blood T cell repertoires in COVID-19. Profiled with immunoSEQ multiplex PCR; TCRdb holds only in-frame clones, not every one. The data hold 90,000 to 120,000 clones, with around nine tenths observed a single time. What was sequenced was peripheral blood. These receptors all stem from a woman aged 30 to 39 with acute or convalescent COVID-19. Each CDR3 is given with its conserved first and last residue. Each record gives: V gene, J gene, D gene, CDR3 protein, CDR3 DNA. The D gene is left open where the match is weak.

V: TRBV7-8; J: TRBJ2-7; D: .; CDR3: CASSPEHASYEQYF; DNA: TGTGCCAGCAGCCCAGAACACGCCTCCTACGAGCAGTACTTC
V: TRBV12-3/TRBV12-4; J: TRBJ1-2; D: .; CDR3: CASSLFPQGYTF; DNA: TGTGCCAGCAGTTTATTTCCTCAGGGCTACACCTTC
V: TRBV5-1; J: TRBJ2-3; D: .; CDR3: CASSLGPRAGISDTQYF; DNA: TGCGCCAGCAGCTTGGGGCCTCGGGCGGGGATCTCAGATACGCAGTATTTT
V: TRBV7-2; J: TRBJ1-5; D: .; CDR3: CASSLVGAPEQPQHF; DNA: TGTGCCAGCAGCTTAGTTGGGGCACCCGAACAGCCCCAGCATTTT
V: TRBV29-1; J: TRBJ2-3; D: .; CDR3: CSGRLEAGTDTQYF; DNA: TGCAGCGGGCGGCTAGAGGCGGGCACAGATACGCAGTATTTT
V: TRBV4-3; J: TRBJ2-4; D: .; CDR3: CASSQEGSGRIQYF; DNA: TGCGCCAGCAGCCAAGAGGGCTCAGGGCGCATTCAGTACTTC
V: TRBV2; J: TRBJ1-1; D: .; CDR3: CASSTSNTEAFF; DNA: .
V: TRBV6-2/TRBV6-3; J: TRBJ1-2; D: TRBD1; CDR3: CASTPGQYNYGYTF; DNA: TGTGCCAGCACCCCGGGACAGTATAACTATGGCTACACCTTC
V: TRBV30; J: TRBJ1-2; D: TRBD1; CDR3: CAWSVITGGPSGYTF; DNA: TGTGCCTGGAGTGTAATAACAGGGGGCCCCAGTGGCTACACCTTC
V: TRBV12-3/TRBV12-4; J: TRBJ1-2; D: .; CDR3: CASSLPITGGYTF; DNA: TGTGCCAGCAGTTTGCCAATCACGGGGGGCTACACCTTC
V: TRBV30; J: TRBJ2-2; D: TRBD1; CDR3: CAWSAGQGKAGELFF; DNA: TGTGCCTGGAGTGCGGGACAGGGCAAGGCCGGGGAGCTGTTTTTT